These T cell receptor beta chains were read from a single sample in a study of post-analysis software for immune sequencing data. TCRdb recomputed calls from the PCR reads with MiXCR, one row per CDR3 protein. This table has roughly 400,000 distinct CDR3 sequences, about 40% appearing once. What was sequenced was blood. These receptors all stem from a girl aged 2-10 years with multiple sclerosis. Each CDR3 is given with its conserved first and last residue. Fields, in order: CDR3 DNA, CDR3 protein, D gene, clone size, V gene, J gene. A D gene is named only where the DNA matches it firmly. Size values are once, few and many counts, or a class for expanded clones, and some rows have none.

TGCAGTGCTAGTCGCCAGCGGGAGAACACCGGGGAGCTGTTTTTT	CSASRQRENTGELFF	TRBD2	few	TRBV20-1	TRBJ2-2
TGTGCCAGCAGTTACTCGAGCAGGGCAGGAGATACGCAGTATTTT	CASSYSSRAGDTQYF	-	-	TRBV6-6	TRBJ2-3
TGTGCCAGCTCACCACCGAATTGGGCAGGGTCATTGGGCAAGACTGAAGCTTTCTTT	CASSPPNWAGSLGKTEAFF	-	-	TRBV18	TRBJ1-1
TGTGCCACCAGTTTGGGAAGAGGCAACTATGGCTACACCTTC	CATSLGRGNYGYTF	-	few	TRBV24-1	TRBJ1-2
TGTGCCAGCAGTTTAACAGGGTACTATGGCTACACCTTC	CASSLTGYYGYTF	-	few	TRBV27	TRBJ1-2
TGTGCCAGCAGGGTAGGAGGGGGCGATACGCAGTATTTT	CASRVGGGDTQYF	-	few	TRBV25-1	TRBJ2-3
TGTGCCAGCAGTGACTCCGATGAGCAGTTCTTC	CASSDSDEQFF	-	-	TRBV12-3/TRBV12-4	TRBJ2-1
TGTGCCAGCAGTTTATCCCCCGCCTACAATGAGCAGTTCTTC	CASSLSPAYNEQFF	-	once	TRBV28	TRBJ2-1
TGTGCCAGCAGCTTAGGGGAAGCTGGGGCCAACGTCCTGACTTTC	CASSLGEAGANVLTF	-	-	TRBV7-9	TRBJ2-6
TGTGCCACCAGTGTCCAGACTAGCGTGGCAGATACGCAGTATTTT	CATSVQTSVADTQYF	TRBD2	few	TRBV24-1	TRBJ2-3
TGTGCCAGCAGTTCCCGCCGGACAGGGCCAGAGACCCAGTACTTC	CASSSRRTGPETQYF	TRBD1	-	TRBV12-3/TRBV12-4	TRBJ2-5
TGCAGCGGGGCCGGGACTAGCGAGAACAATGAGCAGTTCTTC	CSGAGTSENNEQFF	TRBD2	-	TRBV29-1	TRBJ2-1
TGTGCCAGCAGCCAGGCGGGAGGGCCGGGAGATACGCAGTATTTT	CASSQAGGPGDTQYF	TRBD2	few	TRBV3-1	TRBJ2-3
TGCGCCGGCAGCCAAGATAGCGGGAGGACGGGTGAGCAGTACTTC	CAGSQDSGRTGEQYF	TRBD2	-	TRBV4-3	TRBJ2-7
TGCGCCAGTACCCCGACAGGGGGCAATGGCTACACCTTC	CASTPTGGNGYTF	TRBD1	few	TRBV10-2	TRBJ1-2
TGTGCCAGCAGTCAAAGCGGGTCAGGGGGCTGGGAAACAGATACGCAGTATTTT	CASSQSGSGGWETDTQYF	TRBD1	-	TRBV12-3/TRBV12-4	TRBJ2-3
TGTGCCAGCAGCAGACAGTGGAGGGCCAAAAACATTCAGTACTTC	CASSRQWRAKNIQYF	-	-	TRBV11-2	TRBJ2-4
TGTGCCAGCAGCGTAGCTTCCGGACTAGCAGCCTACGAGCAGTACTTC	CASSVASGLAAYEQYF	TRBD2	few	TRBV9	TRBJ2-7
TGCGCCAGCAGGGAGACTAGCGGGAGTGGAGAGCAGTACTTC	CASRETSGSGEQYF	TRBD2	-	TRBV5-1	TRBJ2-7
TGCAGTGCTAGCTCCTTACCTTCTTACAGGGTAGCGGGAGCCTACAATGAGCAGTTCTTC	CSASSLPSYRVAGAYNEQFF	TRBD2	-	TRBV20-1	TRBJ2-1
TGTGCCCGCAGCGCCGGACAGGGTGGAGACTATGGCTACACCTTC	CARSAGQGGDYGYTF	TRBD1	-	TRBV9	TRBJ1-2
TGTGCCAGCAGCTTATATCCCAGACGGGAGACCCAGTACTTC	CASSLYPRRETQYF	-	few	TRBV7-3	TRBJ2-5
TGTGCCAGCGACACAGGAAGCGATGAGCAGTTCTTC	CASDTGSDEQFF	-	few	TRBV6-2/TRBV6-3	TRBJ2-1
TGTGCCAGCAGTCTGGGGACTATTAAGGATTCTGGTACGCAGTATTTT	CASSLGTIKDSGTQYF	TRBD2	-	TRBV12-3/TRBV12-4	TRBJ2-3
TGCGCCAGCAGCCAAGGGGGGACCCCTGGCACAGATACGCAGTATTTT	CASSQGGTPGTDTQYF	-	few	TRBV4-1	TRBJ2-3
TGTGCCAGCAGCTCTTGGGACAGGCGGGGCACTGAAGCTTTCTTT	CASSSWDRRGTEAFF	TRBD1	few	TRBV7-9	TRBJ1-1
TGTGCCAGCAGCTTATCTGCCGGGACAGGGTCCCACGAGCAGTACTTC	CASSLSAGTGSHEQYF	TRBD1	-	TRBV7-8	TRBJ2-7
TGTGCCAGCAGCTTACAGACCGATGGCTACACCTTC	CASSLQTDGYTF	-	-	TRBV11-2	TRBJ1-2
TGTGCCAGCAGCTGGAGGGTTTCTTTTGGCGAGCAGTACTTC	CASSWRVSFGEQYF	-	-	TRBV7-2	TRBJ2-7
TGCAGTGCTAGAGATGAGGTGCAGGGTGTTAACAATCAGCCCCAGCATTTT	CSARDEVQGVNNQPQHF	-	few	TRBV20-1	TRBJ1-5
TGTGCCAGCGGAAGACAGGGGGTTAATGAAAAACTGTTTTTT	CASGRQGVNEKLFF	TRBD1	-	TRBV28	TRBJ1-4
TGCAGCGTTTTGTCTAGCGAGAACTACGAGCAGTACTTC	CSVLSSENYEQYF	-	-	TRBV29-1	TRBJ2-7
TGCGCCAGCAGCCAACCTACCAGGGGGGATGGCGAGCAGTACTTC	CASSQPTRGDGEQYF	-	few	TRBV4-1	TRBJ2-7
TGTGCCATCAGTGAGTTTTCCCTGCCCGAGCAGTACTTC	CAISEFSLPEQYF	-	-	TRBV10-3	TRBJ2-7
TGCAGTGCTAGGAACAGTAAGAATTCACCCCTCCACTTT	CSARNSKNSPLHF	-	-	TRBV20-1	TRBJ1-6